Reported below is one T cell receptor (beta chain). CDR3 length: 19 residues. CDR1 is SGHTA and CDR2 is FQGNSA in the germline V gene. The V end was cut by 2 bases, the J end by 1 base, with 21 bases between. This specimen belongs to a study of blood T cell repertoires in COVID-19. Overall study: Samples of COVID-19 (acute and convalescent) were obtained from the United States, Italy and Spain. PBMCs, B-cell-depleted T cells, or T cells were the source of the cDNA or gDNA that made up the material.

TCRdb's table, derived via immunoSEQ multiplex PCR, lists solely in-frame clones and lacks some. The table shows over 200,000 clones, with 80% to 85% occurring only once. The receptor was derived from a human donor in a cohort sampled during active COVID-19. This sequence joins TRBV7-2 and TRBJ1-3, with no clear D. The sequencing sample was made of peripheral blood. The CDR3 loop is CASSLKGSEGRTSGNTIYF. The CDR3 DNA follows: TGTGCCAGCAGCTTAAAGGGCAGTGAGGGAAGAACGTCTGGAAACACCATATATTTT.